Each of the 24 T cell receptor beta chains below was sequenced from the same sample in a study of T cells in Graves' hyperthyroidism and ophthalmopathy. Authors of the study amplified TCR beta CDR3 regions from RNA transcripts. First-round RT-PCR targeting the TCR CDR3 was performed with the HTBI primer set. Each CDR3 protein is one row after TCRdb ran MiXCR on the multiplex PCR reads. Of about 420,000 distinct CDR3 sequences listed, 15% to 17% are singletons. The sequenced sample was blood. These receptor sequences come from a woman under 30 with Graves' hyperthyroidism.

Notes on this clonotype: The junction shows a germline mismatch at one end, possibly a read error. The gene calls are TRBV6-8 and TRBJ2-7; D gene unclear. The CDR3 covers 15 residues. Germline assignment: CDR1 MNHGY and CDR2 SAAAGT. DNA for the CDR3: TGTGCCAGCAGTTACCCCGAAGGAGTAAACTACGGGCAGTACTTC. Translating it yields CASSYPEGVNYGQYF.

The chain links TRBV11-2 to TRBJ2-1; D might be TRBD1 (5 bases). CDR3 size: 15 residues. The V end lost 3 bases, the J end lost 7 bases, and 16 bases lay between the germline ends. The germline gives CDR1 SGHAT, CDR2 FQNNGV. The CDR3 DNA reads as TGTGCCAGCAGCTTGTGGGGCTACGTGGAGAATGAGCAGTTCTTC. It translates to CASSLWGYVENEQFF.

This clonotype showed up many times. The rearrangement joins TRBV3-1 to TRBJ1-2; D is unresolved. Trimming took 7 bases from V and 0 from J, leaving 12 bases between them. Germline CDR1 and CDR2: LGHDT and YNNKEL (reference sequence). CDR3 size: 14 residues. The CDR3 DNA is TGTGCCAGCACCCCCGCGCGGTCTAACTATGGCTACACCTTC. It translates to CASTPARSNYGYTF.

This clonotype was detected ten times or more. V gene TRBV11-2 combines with J gene TRBJ2-7, with D tentatively TRBD2 (6 bases). The germline gives CDR1 SGHAT, CDR2 FQNNGV. Trimming left V 2 bases short and J 0 bases short, with 17 bases between. The CDR3 is 17 residues long. In DNA, the CDR3 is TGTGCCAGCAGCTTAAGTCCGTGGCGGGGTAGCTCCTACGAGCAGTACTTC. The encoded protein is CASSLSPWRGSSYEQYF.

The gene calls are TRBV24-1 and TRBJ2-2; D may be TRBD2 (5 bases). The germline V and J ends were trimmed by 9 bases and 7 bases, with 17 bases remaining between them. The CDR3 extends over 14 amino acids. Germline loops: CDR1 KGHDR, CDR2 SFDVKD. CDR3 coding DNA: TGTGCCACCCAATACGGCCCGGGAAGCGGGGAGCTGTTTTTT. The encoded protein is CATQYGPGSGELFF.

Many counts were recorded for this clonotype. The rearrangement links TRBV18 to TRBJ2-1, with TRBD2 matching over 9 bases. CDR1 and CDR2 (germline): KGHSH, LQKENI. V was clipped by 3 bases and J by 9 bases; unmatched bases: 9. The CDR3 consists of 15 residues. The DNA for the CDR3 is TGTGCCAGCTCACCCCGGACTAGCGTGGACATTGAGCAGTTCTTC. Protein product: CASSPRTSVDIEQFF.

This clonotype appeared a few times. The rearrangement uses TRBV12-3 or TRBV12-4 and TRBJ2-1, with 14 bases matching TRBD2. V shed 1 base, J shed 15 bases, and the junction held 5 bases outside the gene matches. The CDR3 totals 14 residues. CDR3 coding DNA: TGTGCCAGCAGTTTAGAGGGGACTAGCGGGGGTCGGTTCTTC. Translated, it gives CASSLEGTSGGRFF.

The rearrangement uses TRBV6-2 or TRBV6-3 and TRBJ2-2; tentatively, D is TRBD2 (6 bases). CDR1 and CDR2 (germline): MNHEY, SVGEGT. The CDR3 consists of 15 residues. V gave up 5 bases and J gave up 4 bases, with 14 bases separating them. The CDR3 nucleotides read TGTGCCAGCAGTCGACTAGGTCATGGCACCGGGGAGCTGTTTTTT. This sequence encodes CASSRLGHGTGELFF.

This rearrangement joins TRBV5-5 to TRBJ2-7, with a tentative D call TRBD1 (6 bases). The CDR3 extends over 13 amino acids. The V and J ends lost 4 bases and 6 bases respectively, with 14 bases between them. Germline V gene lookup returns CDR1 SGHKS and CDR2 YYEKEE (reference sequence). The DNA of the CDR3 is TGTGCCAGCAGCCAACTGGACAGACCCGAGCAGTACTTC. Protein sequence: CASSQLDRPEQYF.

This clonotype was recorded many times. The chain carries TRBV7-9 and TRBJ1-2; D is possibly TRBD1 (5 bases). The length of the CDR3 is 16 residues. CDR1 and CDR2 (germline): SEHNR, FQNEAQ (reference sequence). Trimming took off 5 bases at V and 3 bases at J, with 19 bases between the two ends. The CDR3 nucleotides read TGTGCCAGCAGCCTTAAGCGACAGTCTAACGACTATGGCTACACCTTC. Encoded protein: CASSLKRQSNDYGYTF.

This clonotype came up a few times. This chain links TRBV9 with TRBJ1-3; 7 nucleotides align to TRBD1. This CDR3 spans 16 amino acids. Per germline, CDR1 SGDLS and CDR2 YYNGEE. J was trimmed by 10 bases and V by 4 bases; bases with no gene match: 17. The CDR3 sequence is CASSPDDRASPGTIYF. The CDR3 coding sequence is TGTGCCAGCAGCCCAGATGACAGGGCTTCCCCTGGAACCATATATTTT.

This clonotype was seen at least ten times. J is TRBJ2-1 and V is TRBV5-5; 9 bases map to TRBD2. J lost 9 bases, V lost 4 bases, and 17 bases had no gene match. Germline loops: CDR1 SGHKS, CDR2 YYEKEE (reference sequence). The CDR3 is made up of 17 amino acids. DNA of the CDR3: TGTGCCAGCAGCCTGAGAACAGCGGGGGGATTGGTCGGTGAGCAGTTCTTC. Its translation is CASSLRTAGGLVGEQFF.

This clonotype was found a few times. The genes are TRBV7-9 and TRBJ2-1; perhaps TRBD2 as D (6 bases). Germline loops: CDR1 SEHNR, CDR2 FQNEAQ (reference sequence). The CDR3 runs 11 residues. The germline V and J ends were trimmed by 7 bases and 8 bases, with 9 bases remaining between them. CDR3 DNA sequence: TGTGCCAGCATCGCGGGGCATGAGCAGTTCTTC. This codes for CASIAGHEQFF.

The V call is TRBV5-1, the J call TRBJ1-4, with TRBD1 as a possible D gene (5 bases). The CDR3 is 16 amino acids. Per germline, CDR1 SGHRS and CDR2 YFSETQ. V was trimmed by 1 base and J by 7 bases, leaving 17 bases between them. As DNA, the CDR3 is TGCGCCAGCAGCTTGAGCCCAGGGTTTAGAAGTGAAAAACTGTTTTTT. Its translation: CASSLSPGFRSEKLFF.

This clonotype was counted at least ten times. This chain joins TRBV7-9 and TRBJ1-4, with TRBD1 as a possible D gene (6 bases). Looked up from germline, CDR1 is SEHNR and CDR2 is FQNEAQ (reference sequence). This CDR3 is built from 14 residues. V lost 8 bases, J lost 0 bases, and 10 bases lay in between. CDR3 coding DNA: TGTGCCAGCGGTCCAGGGGCAACTAATGAAAAACTGTTTTTT. Protein: CASGPGATNEKLFF. Combining the CDR3 with reference TRBV7-9 and TRBJ1-4 gives the whole variable domain DTGVSQNPRHKITKRGQNVTFRCDPISEHNRLYWYRQTLGQGPEFLTYFQNEAQLEKSRLLSDRFSAERPKGSFSTLEIQRTEQGDSAMYLCASGPGATNEKLFFGSGTQLSVL.

This clonotype was seen many times. The chain uses TRBV7-2 and TRBJ1-4; D not resolved. V was cut by 5 bases and J by 5 bases, with 15 bases left in between. The germline V gene encodes CDR1 SGHTA and CDR2 FQGNSA. This CDR3 is built from 15 residues. The CDR3 bases are TGTGCCAGCAGCCACGGTGGGATCGGGAATGAAAAACTGTTTTTT. Residues: CASSHGGIGNEKLFF. The entire variable domain, with the rest obtained from reference TRBV7-2 and TRBJ1-4, is as follows: GAGVSQSPSNKVTEKGKDVELRCDPISGHTALYWYRQSLGQGLEFLIYFQGNSAPDKSGLPSDRFSAERTGGSVSTLTIQRTQQEDSAVYLCASSHGGIGNEKLFFGSGTQLSVL.

This clonotype was recorded many times. This chain joins TRBV12-3 or TRBV12-4 and TRBJ2-1; TRBD2 matches at 10 bases. V gave up 5 bases and J gave up 4 bases; unmatched junction bases: 14. The CDR3 loop spans 18 amino acids. This CDR3 reads CASSPLGSGGAAYNEQFF. In DNA, the CDR3 is TGTGCCAGCAGTCCCCTGGGGAGCGGGGGGGCCGCTTACAATGAGCAGTTCTTC.

This CDR3 is CASSYAGEAFF. The DNA of the CDR3 is TGTGCCAGCAGTTACGCGGGCGAAGCTTTCTTT. The V and J genes are TRBV6-2 or TRBV6-3 and TRBJ1-1; no clear D gene. Trimming took off 2 bases at V and 8 bases at J, with 6 bases between the two ends. The CDR3 runs to 11 residues. CDR1 and CDR2 (germline): MNHEY, SVGEGT.

The chain is built from TRBV5-1 and TRBJ2-5; D might be TRBD1 (6 bases). Germline V lookup: CDR1 SGHRS, CDR2 YFSETQ. This CDR3 spans 14 amino acids. The V end lost 1 base, the J end lost 4 bases, and 11 bases lay between the germline ends. The CDR3: CASSLIQGRETQYF. In DNA form, the CDR3 reads TGCGCCAGCAGCTTGATTCAGGGGAGAGAGACCCAGTACTTC.

This clonotype was detected a few times. V usage is TRBV18 and J usage is TRBJ1-4; possible D gene TRBD1, 5 bases. This CDR3 comprises 16 residues. Deletions cut 2 bases from V and 8 bases from J, with 18 bases between. Germline CDR1 and CDR2: KGHSH and LQKENI. Here the CDR3 reads CASSPSEGFGGEKLFF. The CDR3, as DNA: TGTGCCAGCTCACCATCCGAGGGGTTCGGCGGAGAAAAACTGTTTTTT.

The chain uses TRBV6-1 and TRBJ2-3; TRBD1 is a possible D gene (6 bases). Trimming shortened V by 6 bases and J by 1 base, and 14 bases separated the two germline ends. Germline V gene data show CDR1 as MNHNS and CDR2 as SASEGT. The CDR3 extends over 15 amino acids. CDR3 region: CASSHRDTRTDTQYF. Here the CDR3 DNA reads TGTGCCAGCAGCCACCGGGACACCCGCACAGATACGCAGTATTTT.

As for this clonotype: Being one base from a much bigger clone, this may be a read error. This chain connects TRBV4-1 to TRBJ1-2, with TRBD1 matching 11 bases. The CDR3 extends over 17 amino acids. Germline assignment: CDR1 MGHRA and CDR2 YSYEKL. CDR3 region: CASSRGLKGQGDYSYTF. The CDR3 nucleotides read TGCGCCAGCAGCCGAGGGTTAAAGGGACAGGGGGACTATAGCTACACCTTC.

Only a few counts were recorded for this clonotype. The chain carries TRBV6-4 and TRBJ2-1; 8 bases map to TRBD2. J gave up 4 bases and V 2 bases, and 7 bases lay outside the gene matches. The germline gives CDR1 MRHNA, CDR2 SNTAGT. The CDR3 sequence is 16 residues long. The CDR3 DNA follows: TGTGCCAGCAGTGACGGGCTAGCGGGCGAATACAATGAGCAGTTCTTC. This translates into CASSDGLAGEYNEQFF.

V gene TRBV20-1 combines with J gene TRBJ1-5; TRBD1 aligns across 8 bases. Germline V gives CDR1 DFQATT, CDR2 SNEGSKA (reference sequence). Trimming took 6 bases from V and 2 from J; bases not matched to a gene: 3. The length of the CDR3 is 13 residues. The CDR3 bases are TGCAGTGCCGCGGGACAGGGCAATCAGCCCCAGCATTTT. This gives the protein CSAAGQGNQPQHF.